This T cell receptor beta chain was sequenced in a study of Graves' ophthalmopathy and Graves' hyperthyroidism. Moderate-to-severe activity, CAS ≥3, NOSPECS ≥4 and a duration under 3 months were seen in donors with ophthalmopathy. Clinical symptoms, serum thyroxine, TRAb, thyroid ultrasound and orbital computed tomography were relied on for diagnosis. This clonotype was detected ten times or more. Antigen: not known. Study results and caveats: Most expanded clonotypes from thyroid (those above 0.001 frequency) were also found in blood. As the model predicted ophthalmopathy progression, it achieved a sensitivity of roughly 69% and a specificity of more than 72%.

The authors amplified TCR beta CDR3 regions, and they did so from RNA transcripts for repertoire sequencing. RT-PCR with HTBI primers came first, then second-round multiplex PCR. Each CDR3 protein gets one entry after TCRdb re-called the multiplex PCR reads with MiXCR. The sample has about 340,000 distinct CDR3 sequences, roughly 15% seen once. J was trimmed by 4 bases and V by 3 bases; bases with no gene match: 3. The CDR3 extends over 13 amino acids. In germline, CDR1 is SGHTA, CDR2 FQGNSA. The sample taken for sequencing was peripheral blood. This TCR was recovered from an adult man with Graves' ophthalmopathy. The chain has TRBV7-2 and TRBJ2-7; the match to TRBD2 covers 7 bases. CDR3 in DNA: TGTGCCAGCAGCTTCCCCGGGAGGTACGAGCAGTACTTC. Protein sequence: CASSFPGRYEQYF.